This TCR beta chain was recorded in a study of blood T cell repertoires in COVID-19. Study information: COVID-19 samples from acute and convalescent phases originated in the United States, Italy and Spain. In each case, the material was cDNA or gDNA derived from T cells, B-cell-depleted T cells, or PBMCs.

As handled by the study authors: The authors estimated nucleated cell counts from reference gene primer amplification. TCRdb's copy holds only in-frame clones and misses some; the assay was immunoSEQ multiplex PCR. V and J calls and clone size are those listed in that table; D and trimming were worked out from the DNA. Seen here are about 280,000 clones, just under 90% observed once, and the top ten hold around 10%. Followed longitudinally, the Seattle patients had been enrolled during active infection. CDR1 is SGDLS, CDR2 YYNGEE, per germline. The CDR3 consists of 16 residues. The V and J ends lost 0 bases and 9 bases respectively, with 21 bases between them.

The specimen was peripheral blood. The source is a woman under 40 with COVID-19, enrolled during active disease. The V gene is TRBV9, the J gene TRBJ2-5; D may be TRBD2 (7 bases). CDR3 coding DNA: TGTGCCAGCAGCGTAGCGCCGGCCGGGGGGCTGCGGGCCCAGTACTTC. This gives the protein CASSVAPAGGLRAQYF.